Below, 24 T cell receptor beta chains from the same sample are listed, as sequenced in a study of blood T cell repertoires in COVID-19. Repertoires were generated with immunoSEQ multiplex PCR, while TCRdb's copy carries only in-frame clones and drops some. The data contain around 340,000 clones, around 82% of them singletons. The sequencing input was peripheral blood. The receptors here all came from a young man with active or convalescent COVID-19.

The CDR3 nucleotides read TGTGCCAGCAGCCAGGGTGTTACTAGCGGTCTCCAATACAATGAGCAGTTCTTC. The encoded protein is CASSQGVTSGLQYNEQFF. The chain is built from TRBV14 and TRBJ2-1, with TRBD2 matching over 8 bases. The CDR3 has 18 amino acids. Germline V lookup: CDR1 SGHDN, CDR2 FVKESK. V shed 3 bases, J shed 4 bases, and the junction held 14 bases outside the gene matches.

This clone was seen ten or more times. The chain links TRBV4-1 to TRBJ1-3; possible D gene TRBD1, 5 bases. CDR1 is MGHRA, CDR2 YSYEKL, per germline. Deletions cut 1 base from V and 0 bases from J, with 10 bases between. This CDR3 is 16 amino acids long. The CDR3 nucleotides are TGCGCCAGCAGCCAAGGGGAGGGGAGCTCTGGAAACACCATATATTTT. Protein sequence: CASSQGEGSSGNTIYF.

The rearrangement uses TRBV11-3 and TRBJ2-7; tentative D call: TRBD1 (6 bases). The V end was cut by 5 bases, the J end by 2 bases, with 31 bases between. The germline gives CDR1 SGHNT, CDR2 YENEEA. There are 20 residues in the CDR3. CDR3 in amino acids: CASSLKCRDTQDPPPYEQYF. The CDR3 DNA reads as TGTGCCAGCAGCCTCAAGTGCCGGGACACCCAGGACCCCCCACCCTACGAGCAGTACTTC.

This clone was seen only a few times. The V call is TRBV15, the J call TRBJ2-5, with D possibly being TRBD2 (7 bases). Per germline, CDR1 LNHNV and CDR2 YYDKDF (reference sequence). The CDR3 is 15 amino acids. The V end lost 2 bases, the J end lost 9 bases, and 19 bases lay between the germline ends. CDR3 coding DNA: TGTGCCACCAGCAGATCACGGGACTTAGGGGGGGCCCAGTACTTC. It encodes CATSRSRDLGGAQYF.

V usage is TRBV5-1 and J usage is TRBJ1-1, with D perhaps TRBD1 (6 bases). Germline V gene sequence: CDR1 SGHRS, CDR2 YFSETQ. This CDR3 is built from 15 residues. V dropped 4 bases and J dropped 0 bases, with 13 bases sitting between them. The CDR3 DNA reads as TGCGCCAGCAGCCCGAGACAGGATATGAACACTGAAGCTTTCTTT. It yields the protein CASSPRQDMNTEAFF.

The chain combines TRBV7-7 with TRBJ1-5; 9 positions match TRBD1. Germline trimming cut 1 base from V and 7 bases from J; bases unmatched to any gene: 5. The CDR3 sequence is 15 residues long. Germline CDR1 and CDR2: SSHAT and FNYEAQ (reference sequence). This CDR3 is CASSLVGDREQPQHF. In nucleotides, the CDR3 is TGTGCCAGCAGCTTAGTGGGGGACAGGGAACAGCCCCAGCATTTT. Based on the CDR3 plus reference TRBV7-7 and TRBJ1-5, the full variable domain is GAGVSQSPRYKVTKRGQDVTLRCDPISSHATLYWYQQALGQGPEFLTYFNYEAQPDKSGLPSDRFSAERPEGSISTLTIQRTEQRDSAMYRCASSLVGDREQPQHFGDGTRLSIL.

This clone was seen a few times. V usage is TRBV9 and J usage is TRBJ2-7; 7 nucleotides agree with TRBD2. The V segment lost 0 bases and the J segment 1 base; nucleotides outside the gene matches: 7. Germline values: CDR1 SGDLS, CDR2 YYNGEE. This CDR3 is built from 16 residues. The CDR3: CASSVGRLATSYEQYF. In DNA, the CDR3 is TGTGCCAGCAGCGTAGGGAGACTAGCTACATCCTACGAGCAGTACTTC.

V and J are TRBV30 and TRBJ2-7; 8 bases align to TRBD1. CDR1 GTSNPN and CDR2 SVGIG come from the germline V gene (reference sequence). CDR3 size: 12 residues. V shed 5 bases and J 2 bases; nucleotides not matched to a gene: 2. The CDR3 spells CAWVDRAYEQYF. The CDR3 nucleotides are TGTGCCTGGGTGGACAGGGCCTACGAGCAGTACTTC.

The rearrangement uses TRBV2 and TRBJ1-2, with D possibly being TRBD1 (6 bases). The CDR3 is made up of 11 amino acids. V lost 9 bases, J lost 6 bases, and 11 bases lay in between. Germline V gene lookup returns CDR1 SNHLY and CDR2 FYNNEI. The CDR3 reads CARYRVDGYTF. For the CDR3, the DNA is TGTGCCAGGTACAGGGTGGATGGCTACACCTTC.

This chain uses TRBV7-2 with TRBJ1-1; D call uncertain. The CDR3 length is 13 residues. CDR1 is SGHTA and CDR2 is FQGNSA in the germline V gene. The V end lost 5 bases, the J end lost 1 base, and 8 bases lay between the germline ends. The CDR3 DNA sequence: TGTGCCAGCAGCATTACCGGGAACACTGAAGCTTTCTTT. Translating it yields CASSITGNTEAFF.

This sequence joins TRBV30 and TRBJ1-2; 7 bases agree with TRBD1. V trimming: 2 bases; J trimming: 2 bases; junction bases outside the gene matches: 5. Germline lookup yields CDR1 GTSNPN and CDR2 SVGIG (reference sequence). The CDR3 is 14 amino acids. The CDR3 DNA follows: TGTGCCTGGAGTCCCCAGACAGGGAACTATGGCTACACCTTC. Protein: CAWSPQTGNYGYTF.

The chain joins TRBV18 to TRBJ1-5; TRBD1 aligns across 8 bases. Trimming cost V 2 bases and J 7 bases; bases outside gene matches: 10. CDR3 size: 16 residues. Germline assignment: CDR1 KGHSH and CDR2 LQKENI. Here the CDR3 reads CASSPGKETGDQPQHF. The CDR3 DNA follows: TGTGCCAGCTCACCAGGGAAGGAGACAGGGGACCAGCCCCAGCATTTT. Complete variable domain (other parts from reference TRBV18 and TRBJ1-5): NAGVMQNPRHLVRRRGQEARLRCSPMKGHSHVYWYRQLPEEGLKFMVYLQKENIIDESGMPKERFSAEFPKEGPSILRIQQVVRGDSAAYFCASSPGKETGDQPQHFGDGTRLSIL.

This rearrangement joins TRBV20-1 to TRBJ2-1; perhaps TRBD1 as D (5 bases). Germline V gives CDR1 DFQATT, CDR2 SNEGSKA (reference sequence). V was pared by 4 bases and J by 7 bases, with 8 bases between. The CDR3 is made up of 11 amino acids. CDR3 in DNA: TGCAGTGCTACCGACAGAAATGAGCAGTTCTTC. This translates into CSATDRNEQFF.

CDR3 nucleotide sequence: TGCGCCAGCAGCGGGGAGGAGGGGAGCACTGAAGCTTTCTTT. Its protein product is CASSGEEGSTEAFF. V usage is TRBV5-1 and J usage is TRBJ1-1, with D possibly TRBD1 on 5 matching bases. The V end lost 4 bases, the J end lost 4 bases, and 14 bases lay between the germline ends. Germline CDR1 and CDR2: SGHRS and YFSETQ. This CDR3 comprises 14 residues.

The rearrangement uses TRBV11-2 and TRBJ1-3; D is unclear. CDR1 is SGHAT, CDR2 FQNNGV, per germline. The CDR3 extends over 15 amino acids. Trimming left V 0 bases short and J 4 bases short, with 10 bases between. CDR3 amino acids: CASSLDTGLGNTIYF. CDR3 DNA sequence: TGTGCCAGCAGCTTAGATACTGGTTTGGGAAACACCATATATTTT.

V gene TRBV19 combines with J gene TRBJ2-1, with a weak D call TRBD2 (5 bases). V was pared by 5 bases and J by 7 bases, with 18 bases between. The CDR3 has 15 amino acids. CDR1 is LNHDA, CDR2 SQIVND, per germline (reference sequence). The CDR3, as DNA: TGTGCCAGTAGTTATGACTATACACTTAGGAATGAGCAGTTCTTC. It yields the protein CASSYDYTLRNEQFF.

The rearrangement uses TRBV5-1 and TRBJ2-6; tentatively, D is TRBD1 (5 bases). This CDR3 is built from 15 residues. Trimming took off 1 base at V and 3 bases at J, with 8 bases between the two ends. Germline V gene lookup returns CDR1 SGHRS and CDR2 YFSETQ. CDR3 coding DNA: TGCGCCAGCAGCTTGAGCAGGGATGGGGCCAACGTCCTGACTTTC. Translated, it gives CASSLSRDGANVLTF.

CDR3 region: CASSLASQETQYF. CDR3 sequence (DNA): TGTGCCAGCAGCTTAGCGAGTCAAGAGACCCAGTACTTC. The V and J genes are TRBV7-9 and TRBJ2-5; no firm D call. V lost 0 bases and J lost 2, with 4 bases in between. Germline CDR1 reads SEHNR; CDR2 reads FQNEAQ (reference sequence). This CDR3 spans 13 amino acids.

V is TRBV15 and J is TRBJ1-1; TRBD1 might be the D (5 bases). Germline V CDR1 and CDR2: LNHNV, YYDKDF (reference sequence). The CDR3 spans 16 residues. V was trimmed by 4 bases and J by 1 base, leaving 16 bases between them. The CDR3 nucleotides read TGTGCCACCAGCATCGGGAGGGGTCGGGGGAACACTGAAGCTTTCTTT. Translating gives CATSIGRGRGNTEAFF.

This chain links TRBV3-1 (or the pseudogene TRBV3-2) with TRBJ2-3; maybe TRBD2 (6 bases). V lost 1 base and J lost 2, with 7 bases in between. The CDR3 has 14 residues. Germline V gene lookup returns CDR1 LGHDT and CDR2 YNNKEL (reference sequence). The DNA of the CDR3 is TGTGCCAGCAGCCAAGCTAGCGCCACAGATACGCAGTATTTT. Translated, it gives CASSQASATDTQYF.

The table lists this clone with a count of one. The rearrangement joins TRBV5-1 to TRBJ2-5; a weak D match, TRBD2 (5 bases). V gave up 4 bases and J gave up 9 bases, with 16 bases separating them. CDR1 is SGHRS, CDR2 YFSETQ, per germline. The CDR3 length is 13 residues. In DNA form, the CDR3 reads TGCGCCAGCAGCGCCCGGGCGGAGGAGGCCCAGTACTTC. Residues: CASSARAEEAQYF.

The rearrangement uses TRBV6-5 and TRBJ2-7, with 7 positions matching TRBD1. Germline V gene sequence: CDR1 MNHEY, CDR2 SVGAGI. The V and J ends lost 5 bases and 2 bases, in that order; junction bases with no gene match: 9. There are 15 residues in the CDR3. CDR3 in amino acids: CASSPGQQITYEQYF. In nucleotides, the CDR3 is TGTGCCAGCAGTCCGGGACAGCAGATAACCTACGAGCAGTACTTC.

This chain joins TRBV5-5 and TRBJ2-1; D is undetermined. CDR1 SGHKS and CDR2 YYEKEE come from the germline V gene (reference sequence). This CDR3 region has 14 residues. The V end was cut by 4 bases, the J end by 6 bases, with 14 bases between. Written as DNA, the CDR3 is TGTGCCAGCAGCGGAAGCGTCTTGACCAATGAGCAGTTCTTC. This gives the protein CASSGSVLTNEQFF.

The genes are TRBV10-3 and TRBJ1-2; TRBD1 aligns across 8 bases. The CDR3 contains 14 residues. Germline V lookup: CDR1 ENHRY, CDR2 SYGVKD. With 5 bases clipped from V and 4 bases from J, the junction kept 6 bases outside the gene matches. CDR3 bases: TGTGCCATCAGTCAGGGGGCGATGGCCTATGGCTACACCTTC. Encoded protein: CAISQGAMAYGYTF.